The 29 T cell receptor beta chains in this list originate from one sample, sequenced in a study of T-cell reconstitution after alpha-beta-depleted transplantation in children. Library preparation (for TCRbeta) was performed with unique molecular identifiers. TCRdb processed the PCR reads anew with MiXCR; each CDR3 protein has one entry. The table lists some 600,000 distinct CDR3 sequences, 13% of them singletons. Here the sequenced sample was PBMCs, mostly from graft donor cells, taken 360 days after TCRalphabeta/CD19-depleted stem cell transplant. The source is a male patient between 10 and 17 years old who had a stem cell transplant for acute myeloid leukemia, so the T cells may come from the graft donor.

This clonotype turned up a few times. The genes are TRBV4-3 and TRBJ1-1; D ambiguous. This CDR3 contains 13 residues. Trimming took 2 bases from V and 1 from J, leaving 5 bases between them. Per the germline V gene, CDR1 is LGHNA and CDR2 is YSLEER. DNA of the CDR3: TGCGCCAGCAGCCAACTACCGAACACTGAAGCTTTCTTT. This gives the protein CASSQLPNTEAFF.

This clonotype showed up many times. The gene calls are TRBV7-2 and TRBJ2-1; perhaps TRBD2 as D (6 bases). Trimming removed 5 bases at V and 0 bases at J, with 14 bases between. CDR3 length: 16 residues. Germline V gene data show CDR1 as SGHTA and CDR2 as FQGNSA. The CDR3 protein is CASSPGLAPSYNEQFF. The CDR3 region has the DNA TGTGCCAGCAGCCCCGGCCTAGCGCCCTCCTACAATGAGCAGTTCTTC.

The CDR3 loop reads CASSQDRIGQDNQPQHF. Written as DNA, the CDR3 is TGCGCCAGCAGCCAAGATCGAATTGGACAGGACAATCAGCCCCAGCATTTT. The chain links TRBV4-3 to TRBJ1-5; TRBD1 agrees at 7 bases. V was clipped by 0 bases and J by 3 bases; unmatched bases: 8. This CDR3 is 17 amino acids long. The germline V gene encodes CDR1 LGHNA and CDR2 YSLEER.

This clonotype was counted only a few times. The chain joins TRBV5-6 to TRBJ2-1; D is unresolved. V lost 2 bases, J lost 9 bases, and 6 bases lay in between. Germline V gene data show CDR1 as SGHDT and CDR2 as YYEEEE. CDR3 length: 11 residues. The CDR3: CASSFSVEQFF. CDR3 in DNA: TGTGCCAGCAGCTTTTCGGTTGAGCAGTTCTTC.

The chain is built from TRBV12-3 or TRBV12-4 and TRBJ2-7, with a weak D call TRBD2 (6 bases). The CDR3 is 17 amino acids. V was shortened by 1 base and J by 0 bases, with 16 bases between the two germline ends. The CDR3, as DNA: TGTGCCAGCAGTTTAGGGTCGCCGGGGCGGGACTCCTACGAGCAGTACTTC. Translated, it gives CASSLGSPGRDSYEQYF.

The CDR3, as DNA: TGTGCCAGCAGCACTTGGGTGGCAGGGGGCCAGCCCCAGCATTTT. It codes for CASSTWVAGGQPQHF. This sequence joins TRBV28 and TRBJ1-5; 8 positions agree with TRBD1. V lost 6 bases and J lost 7; bases outside the gene matches: 11. The length of the CDR3 is 15 residues. Germline V gene data show CDR1 as MDHEN and CDR2 as SYDVKM.

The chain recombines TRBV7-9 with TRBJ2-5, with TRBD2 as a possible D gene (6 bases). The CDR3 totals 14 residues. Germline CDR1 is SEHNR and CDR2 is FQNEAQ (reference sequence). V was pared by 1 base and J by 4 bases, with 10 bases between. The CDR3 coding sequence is TGTGCCAGCAGCTTAGTCCAGGGAGGAGAGACCCAGTACTTC. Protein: CASSLVQGGETQYF. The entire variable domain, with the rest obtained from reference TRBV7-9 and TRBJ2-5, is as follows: DTGVSQNPRHKITKRGQNVTFRCDPISEHNRLYWYRQTLGQGPEFLTYFQNEAQLEKSRLLSDRFSAERPKGSFSTLEIQRTEQGDSAMYLCASSLVQGGETQYFGPGTRLLVL.

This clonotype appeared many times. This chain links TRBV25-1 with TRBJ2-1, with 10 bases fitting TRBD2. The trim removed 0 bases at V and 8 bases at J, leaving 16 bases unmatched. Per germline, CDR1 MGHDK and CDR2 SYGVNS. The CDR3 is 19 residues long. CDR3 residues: CASSEYTPGLAGVIDEQFF. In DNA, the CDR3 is TGTGCCAGCAGTGAATATACTCCGGGGCTAGCGGGAGTTATCGATGAGCAGTTCTTC.

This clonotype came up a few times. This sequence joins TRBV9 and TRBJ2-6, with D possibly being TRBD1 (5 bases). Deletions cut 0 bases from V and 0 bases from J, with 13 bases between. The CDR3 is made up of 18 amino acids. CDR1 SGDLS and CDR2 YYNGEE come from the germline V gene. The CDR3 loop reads CASSVANRLSSGANVLTF. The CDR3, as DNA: TGTGCCAGCAGCGTAGCTAACAGGTTAAGCTCTGGGGCCAACGTCCTGACTTTC. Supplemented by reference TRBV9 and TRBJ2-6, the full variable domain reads DSGVTQTPKHLITATGQRVTLRCSPRSGDLSVYWYQQSLDQGLQFLIQYYNGEERAKGNILERFSAQQFPDLHSELNLSSLELGDSALYFCASSVANRLSSGANVLTFGAGSRLTVL.

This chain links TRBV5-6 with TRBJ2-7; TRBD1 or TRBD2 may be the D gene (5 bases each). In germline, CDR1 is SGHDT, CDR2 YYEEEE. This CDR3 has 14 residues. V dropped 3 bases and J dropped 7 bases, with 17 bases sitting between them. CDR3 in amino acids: CASSSEGIVYEQYF. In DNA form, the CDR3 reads TGTGCCAGCAGCTCTGAGGGGATAGTTTATGAGCAGTACTTC.

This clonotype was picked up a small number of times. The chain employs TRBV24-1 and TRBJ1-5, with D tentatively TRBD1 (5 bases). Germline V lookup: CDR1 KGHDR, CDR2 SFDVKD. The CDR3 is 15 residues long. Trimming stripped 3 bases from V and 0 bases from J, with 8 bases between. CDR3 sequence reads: CATSDRGYSNQPQHF. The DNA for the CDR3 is TGTGCCACCAGTGATCGGGGCTATAGCAATCAGCCCCAGCATTTT.

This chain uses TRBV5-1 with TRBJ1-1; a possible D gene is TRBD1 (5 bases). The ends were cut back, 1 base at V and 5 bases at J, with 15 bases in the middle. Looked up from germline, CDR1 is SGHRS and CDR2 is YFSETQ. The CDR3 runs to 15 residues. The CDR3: CASSLPRGRWTEAFF. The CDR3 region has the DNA TGCGCCAGCAGCTTGCCTCGGGGCCGGTGGACTGAAGCTTTCTTT.

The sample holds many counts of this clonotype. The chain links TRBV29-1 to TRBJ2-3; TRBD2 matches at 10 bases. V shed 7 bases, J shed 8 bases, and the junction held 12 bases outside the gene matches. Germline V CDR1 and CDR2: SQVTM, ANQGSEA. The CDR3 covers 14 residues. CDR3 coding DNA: TGCAGCGGGGAGCGGGAGGGCCTTTTGAGTACGCAGTATTTT. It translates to CSGEREGLLSTQYF.

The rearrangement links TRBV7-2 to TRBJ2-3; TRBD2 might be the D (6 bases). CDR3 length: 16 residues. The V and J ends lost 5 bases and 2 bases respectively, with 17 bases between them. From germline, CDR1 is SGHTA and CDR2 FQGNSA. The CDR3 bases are TGTGCCAGCAGCCCCTTTCGGGAGACTTCCACAGATACGCAGTATTTT. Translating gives CASSPFRETSTDTQYF.

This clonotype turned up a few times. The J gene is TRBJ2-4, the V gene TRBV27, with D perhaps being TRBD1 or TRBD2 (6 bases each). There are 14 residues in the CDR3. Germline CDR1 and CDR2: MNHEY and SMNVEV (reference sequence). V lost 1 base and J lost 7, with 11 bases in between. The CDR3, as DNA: TGTGCCAGCAGTTTATGGGGGGCTCAGAACATTCAGTACTTC. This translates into CASSLWGAQNIQYF.

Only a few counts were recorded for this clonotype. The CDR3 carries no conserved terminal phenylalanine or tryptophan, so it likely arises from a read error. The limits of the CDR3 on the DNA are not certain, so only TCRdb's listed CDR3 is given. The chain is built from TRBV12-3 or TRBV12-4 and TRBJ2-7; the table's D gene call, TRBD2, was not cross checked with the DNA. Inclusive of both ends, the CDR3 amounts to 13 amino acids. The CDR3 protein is CASRGHLAAALLI.

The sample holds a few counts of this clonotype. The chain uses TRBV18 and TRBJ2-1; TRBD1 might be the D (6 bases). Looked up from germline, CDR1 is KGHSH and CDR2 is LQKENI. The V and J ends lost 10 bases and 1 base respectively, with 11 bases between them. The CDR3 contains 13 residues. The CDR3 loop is CANRQESYNEQFF. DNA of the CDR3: TGTGCCAACCGACAGGAGTCCTACAATGAGCAGTTCTTC.

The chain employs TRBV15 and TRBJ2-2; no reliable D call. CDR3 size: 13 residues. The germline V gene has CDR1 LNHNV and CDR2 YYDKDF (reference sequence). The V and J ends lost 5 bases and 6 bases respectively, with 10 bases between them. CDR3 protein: CATSLVRPGELFF. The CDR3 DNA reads TGTGCCACCAGCCTCGTACGGCCCGGGGAGCTGTTTTTT.

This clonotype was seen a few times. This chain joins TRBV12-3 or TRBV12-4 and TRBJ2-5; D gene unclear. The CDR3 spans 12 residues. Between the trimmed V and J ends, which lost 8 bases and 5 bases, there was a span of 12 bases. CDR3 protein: CASGSGGETQYF. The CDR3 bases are TGTGCCAGCGGGTCTGGCGGTGAGACCCAGTACTTC.

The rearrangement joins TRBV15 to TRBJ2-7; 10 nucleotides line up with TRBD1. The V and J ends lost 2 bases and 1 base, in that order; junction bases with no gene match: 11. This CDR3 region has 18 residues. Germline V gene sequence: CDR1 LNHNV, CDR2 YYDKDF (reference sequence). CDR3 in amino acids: CATSRFQGTGVVSYEQYF. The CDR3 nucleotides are TGTGCCACCAGCAGATTCCAGGGGACAGGGGTCGTGTCCTACGAGCAGTACTTC.

For the CDR3, the DNA is TGTGCCATCAGTGGAACAGTGAGGCTATATGGCTACACCTTC. Protein: CAISGTVRLYGYTF. The V and J genes are TRBV10-3 and TRBJ1-2; D uncertain. Germline loops: CDR1 ENHRY, CDR2 SYGVKD. With 4 bases removed from V and 5 bases from J, the gap between germline ends came to 14 bases. The CDR3 totals 14 residues.

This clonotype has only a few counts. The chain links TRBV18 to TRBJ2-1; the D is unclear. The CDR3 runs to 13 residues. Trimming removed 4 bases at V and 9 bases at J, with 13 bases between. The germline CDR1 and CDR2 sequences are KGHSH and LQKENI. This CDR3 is CASSQLRGIEQFF. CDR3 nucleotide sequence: TGTGCCAGCTCACAACTTCGTGGGATTGAGCAGTTCTTC. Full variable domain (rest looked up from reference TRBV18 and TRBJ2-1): NAGVMQNPRHLVRRRGQEARLRCSPMKGHSHVYWYRQLPEEGLKFMVYLQKENIIDESGMPKERFSAEFPKEGPSILRIQQVVRGDSAAYFCASSQLRGIEQFFGPGTRLTVL.

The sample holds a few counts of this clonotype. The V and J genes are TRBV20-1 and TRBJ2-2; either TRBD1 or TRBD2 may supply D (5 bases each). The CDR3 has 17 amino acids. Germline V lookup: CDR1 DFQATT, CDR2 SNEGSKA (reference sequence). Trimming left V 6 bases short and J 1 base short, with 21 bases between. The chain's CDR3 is CSAAGRTPLRNTGELFF. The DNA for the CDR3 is TGCAGTGCGGCGGGCCGGACACCCCTAAGGAACACCGGGGAGCTGTTTTTT.

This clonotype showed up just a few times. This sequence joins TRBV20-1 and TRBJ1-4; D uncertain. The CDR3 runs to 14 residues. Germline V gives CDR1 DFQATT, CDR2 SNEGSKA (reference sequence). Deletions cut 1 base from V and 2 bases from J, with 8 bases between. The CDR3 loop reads CSARGPPTNEKLFF. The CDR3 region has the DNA TGCAGTGCTAGAGGGCCACCGACTAATGAAAAACTGTTTTTT.

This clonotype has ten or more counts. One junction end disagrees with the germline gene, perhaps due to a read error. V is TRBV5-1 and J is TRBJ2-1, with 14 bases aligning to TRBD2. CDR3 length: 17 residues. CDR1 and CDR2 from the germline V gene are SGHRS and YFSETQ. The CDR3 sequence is CASSPPGLAGGYNEQFF. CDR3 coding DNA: TGTGCCAGCAGTCCCCCCGGACTAGCGGGAGGCTACAATGAGCAGTTCTTC.

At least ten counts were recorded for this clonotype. In DNA form, the CDR3 reads TGTGCCAGCAGATCCACTTGGGACTCGAGCACAGATACGCAGTATTTT. It specifies CASRSTWDSSTDTQYF. This chain uses TRBV12-3 or TRBV12-4 with TRBJ2-3; a possible D gene is TRBD2 (6 bases). The ends were cut back, 6 bases at V and 0 bases at J, with 16 bases in the middle. The CDR3 spans 16 residues.

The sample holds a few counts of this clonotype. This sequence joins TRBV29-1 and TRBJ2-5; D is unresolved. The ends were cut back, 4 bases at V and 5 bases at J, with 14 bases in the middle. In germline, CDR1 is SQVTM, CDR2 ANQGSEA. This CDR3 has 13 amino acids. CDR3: CSVGPHQLETQYF. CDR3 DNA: TGCAGCGTTGGGCCCCATCAGCTGGAGACCCAGTACTTC.

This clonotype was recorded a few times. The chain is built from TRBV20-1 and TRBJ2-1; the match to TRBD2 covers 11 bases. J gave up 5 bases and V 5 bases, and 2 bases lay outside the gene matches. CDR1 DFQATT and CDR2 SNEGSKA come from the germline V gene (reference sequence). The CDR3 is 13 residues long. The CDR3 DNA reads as TGCAGTGCTCGACTAGCGGGGCACAATGAGCAGTTCTTC. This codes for CSARLAGHNEQFF.

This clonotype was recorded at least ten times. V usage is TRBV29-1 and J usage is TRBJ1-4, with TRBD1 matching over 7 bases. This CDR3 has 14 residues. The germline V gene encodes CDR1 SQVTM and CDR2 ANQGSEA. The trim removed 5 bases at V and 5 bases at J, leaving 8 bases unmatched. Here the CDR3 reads CSVSLGQPNEKLFF. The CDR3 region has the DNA TGCAGCGTTTCCCTGGGACAGCCAAATGAAAAACTGTTTTTT.